This T cell receptor beta chain was observed in a study of cytomegalovirus exposure and HLA in healthy donors. Study conclusions and caveats: In an earlier analysis, about 87% or about 30%: the productive usage of most TCR beta V segments. Altogether, about 160 TCR beta chains were recorded as cytomegalovirus-associated.

This CDR3 contains 18 residues. CDR1 and CDR2 (germline): MNHEY, SMNVEV (reference sequence). V shed 5 bases, J shed 4 bases, and the junction held 19 bases outside the gene matches. These donors counted as nominally healthy when sampled, but unrecorded immune exposures were likely. The PCR made use of 60 Vbeta and 13 Jbeta primers. TCRdb keeps only in-frame clones here, not all; method: immunoSEQ multiplex PCR. The sample includes 150,000 to 200,000 clones, roughly four fifths of them seen just once. A note on this clone: The antigen remains unidentified.

The sequence derives from a woman aged 18-30 years in good health and CMV-seronegative. The chain employs TRBV27 and TRBJ1-1, with 7 nucleotides matching TRBD1. Sample: PBMCs. The chain's CDR3 is CASSTLGGPLRGGTEAFF. Here the CDR3 DNA reads TGTGCCAGCAGTACGTTAGGGGGCCCCCTTCGAGGGGGCACTGAAGCTTTCTTT.